One sample yielded the 32 T cell receptor beta chains listed below, sequenced in a study of blood T cell repertoires in COVID-19. TCRdb's table, derived via immunoSEQ multiplex PCR, lists solely in-frame clones and lacks some. The sample contains 150,000 to 200,000 clones, around 82% of which appear only once. The sequenced sample consisted of peripheral blood. These TCRs come from a human donor with acute or convalescent COVID-19. The donor label of this sample is uncertain.

The V and J genes are TRBV7-9 and TRBJ2-5; 15 positions match TRBD2. The germline V gene has CDR1 SEHNR and CDR2 FQNEAQ (reference sequence). The CDR3 is 19 residues long. V lost 2 bases and J lost 5; bases outside the gene matches: 12. The CDR3 DNA reads as TGTGCCAGCAGCTTATCCGGACTAGCGGGAGGGCCTTTCAAGGAGACCCAGTACTTC. Residues: CASSLSGLAGGPFKETQYF.

The chain joins TRBV7-8 to TRBJ1-1; tentatively, D is TRBD1 (5 bases). CDR1 is SGHVS and CDR2 is FQNEAQ in the germline V gene. Between the trimmed V and J ends, which lost 6 bases and 2 bases, there was a span of 10 bases. The CDR3 is 13 residues long. CDR3 coding DNA: TGTGCCAGCAGGACCGACAGCAACACTGAAGCTTTCTTT. Amino acids: CASRTDSNTEAFF.

This chain uses TRBV3-1 (or the pseudogene TRBV3-2) with TRBJ1-1; D is ambiguous. The length of the CDR3 is 15 residues. V was clipped by 0 bases and J by 1 base, with 9 bases between them. CDR1 is LGHDT, CDR2 YNNKEL, per germline (reference sequence). CDR3 in DNA: TGTGCCAGCAGCCAAGACTGGGGAGGGAACACTGAAGCTTTCTTT. Protein product: CASSQDWGGNTEAFF.

This clone has just one count. The chain employs TRBV5-4 and TRBJ2-3; 9 bases fit TRBD2. This CDR3 has 15 residues. Germline CDR1 and CDR2: SGHNT and YYREEE (reference sequence). V lost 0 bases and J lost 4; bases outside the gene matches: 3. This CDR3 reads CASSLDIAGADTQYF. CDR3 DNA sequence: TGTGCCAGCAGCTTGGACATAGCGGGAGCAGATACGCAGTATTTT.

This chain joins TRBV27 and TRBJ2-5; D gene ambiguous. The V end lost 5 bases, the J end lost 6 bases, and 7 bases lay between the germline ends. The CDR3 sequence is 11 residues long. Germline CDR1 is MNHEY and CDR2 is SMNVEV (reference sequence). As DNA, the CDR3 is TGTGCCAGCAGTCCTCACAAGACCCAGTACTTC. It translates to CASSPHKTQYF.

The CDR3 here is CASSQRWWGHTNYGYTF. The CDR3, as DNA: TGCGCCAGCAGTCAAAGGTGGTGGGGGCATACTAACTATGGCTACACCTTC. The chain couples TRBV23-1 to TRBJ1-2, with D perhaps matching TRBD1 (6 bases). TRBV23-1 is reported as an ORF; its role is uncertain. V was pared by 2 bases and J by 0 bases, with 16 bases between. The CDR3 runs 17 residues.

DNA of the CDR3: TGTGCCAGCTCATCTGACCCGGGGGAAAAACTGTTTTTT. As protein: CASSSDPGEKLFF. The rearrangement joins TRBV18 to TRBJ1-4; D gene uncertain. V dropped 5 bases and J dropped 8 bases, with 12 bases sitting between them. The CDR3 contains 13 residues. CDR1 KGHSH and CDR2 LQKENI come from the germline V gene.

The chain joins TRBV19 to TRBJ1-5; TRBD1 agrees at 7 bases. The CDR3 runs to 14 residues. The germline CDR1 and CDR2 sequences are LNHDA and SQIVND (reference sequence). V shed 7 bases and J 3 bases; nucleotides not matched to a gene: 6. The CDR3 coding sequence is TGTGCCAGTATGGGACAGCCCTTCAATCAGCCCCAGCATTTT. Its protein is CASMGQPFNQPQHF.

This chain links TRBV6-2 or TRBV6-3 with TRBJ2-3, with TRBD1 as a possible D gene (5 bases). Germline V gene data show CDR1 as MNHEY and CDR2 as SVGEGT. This CDR3 region has 14 residues. With 5 bases removed from V and 8 bases from J, the gap between germline ends came to 17 bases. CDR3 sequence: CASSTGPLRGTQYF. Written as DNA, the CDR3 is TGTGCCAGCAGTACCGGACCCCTTAGGGGTACGCAGTATTTT.

This clone was seen just once. The genes are TRBV6-5 and TRBJ1-4; 7 bases fit TRBD1. Germline CDR1 is MNHEY and CDR2 is SVGAGI. V lost 6 bases and J lost 7; bases outside the gene matches: 8. The CDR3 consists of 14 residues. CDR3 coding DNA: TGTGCCAGCAGCGAGGGACAGCTGGTTGAAAAACTGTTTTTT. Encoded protein: CASSEGQLVEKLFF.

The genes are TRBV6-7 and TRBJ1-3; no reliable D call. TRBV6-7 is flagged as an ORF with uncertain function. The CDR3 is 15 residues long. V dropped 2 bases and J dropped 0 bases, with 8 bases sitting between them. This chain's CDR3 is CASSYNRGSGNTIYF. CDR3 bases: TGTGCCAGCAGTTACAACCGAGGCTCTGGAAACACCATATATTTT.

The chain recombines TRBV27 with TRBJ1-1; tentatively, D is TRBD1 (6 bases). Trimming stripped 6 bases from V and 3 bases from J, with 11 bases between. Germline V gene data show CDR1 as MNHEY and CDR2 as SMNVEV (reference sequence). The length of the CDR3 is 13 residues. The CDR3 is CASRRGGDTEAFF. The CDR3, as DNA: TGTGCCAGCAGACGAGGGGGGGACACTGAAGCTTTCTTT.

The chain links TRBV19 to TRBJ1-5; possible D gene TRBD1, 6 bases. V shed 6 bases and J shed 7 bases, with 22 bases lying between them. The CDR3 totals 16 residues. Germline values: CDR1 LNHDA, CDR2 SQIVND (reference sequence). CDR3 amino acids: CASSLERRGQGQPQHF. CDR3 sequence (DNA): TGTGCCAGTAGCCTTGAAAGGCGGGGGCAAGGACAGCCCCAGCATTTT. Supplemented by reference TRBV19 and TRBJ1-5, the full variable domain reads DGGITQSPKYLFRKEGQNVTLSCEQNLNHDAMYWYRQDPGQGLRLIYYSQIVNDFQKGDIAEGYSVSREKKESFPLTVTSAQKNPTAFYLCASSLERRGQGQPQHFGDGTRLSIL.

The V and J genes are TRBV6-1 and TRBJ2-5; 7 bases line up with TRBD2. Looked up from germline, CDR1 is MNHNS and CDR2 is SASEGT. CDR3 size: 15 residues. V shed 1 base, J shed 1 base, and the junction held 3 bases outside the gene matches. The DNA of the CDR3 is TGTGCCAGCAGTGAAGGGGGCGGGGGCCAAGAGACCCAGTACTTC. Encoded protein: CASSEGGGGQETQYF.

The chain has TRBV5-1 and TRBJ1-2; 7 bases match TRBD1. The CDR3 extends over 16 amino acids. V lost 0 bases, J lost 4 bases, and 9 bases stayed unmatched. Looked up from germline, CDR1 is SGHRS and CDR2 is YFSETQ. CDR3 DNA sequence: TGCGCCAGCAGCTTGGATACAACAGGGGATATCTATGGCTACACCTTC. Translated: CASSLDTTGDIYGYTF.

This chain joins TRBV6-5 and TRBJ1-6, with D uncertain. The germline CDR1 and CDR2 sequences are MNHEY and SVGAGI. Trimming cost V 5 bases and J 14 bases, with 13 bases left between them. The CDR3 has 12 residues. Here the CDR3 reads CASSPPEGTLHF. The CDR3 DNA is TGTGCCAGCAGTCCCCCCGAGGGAACCCTCCACTTT.

The chain joins TRBV13 to TRBJ1-2; possible D gene TRBD1, 5 bases. The V gene's germline CDR1 is PRHDT and CDR2 FYEKMQ (reference sequence). This CDR3 is built from 13 residues. V was clipped by 7 bases and J by 8 bases, with 17 bases between them. Here the CDR3 reads CASTSPGIEGYTF. Written as DNA, the CDR3 is TGTGCCAGCACCTCACCAGGGATTGAGGGCTACACCTTC.

The CDR3 here is CASSERTGGFGELFF. CDR3 coding DNA: TGTGCCAGCAGTGAAAGGACAGGGGGCTTCGGGGAGCTGTTTTTT. This sequence joins TRBV6-1 and TRBJ2-2, with 11 bases fitting TRBD1. The CDR3 is made up of 15 amino acids. Looked up from germline, CDR1 is MNHNS and CDR2 is SASEGT. The junction had 3 bases not matched to a gene; V was cut back by 2 bases and J by 7 bases.

This chain links TRBV5-1 with TRBJ1-2; no firm D call. Trimming took 0 bases from V and 8 from J, leaving 14 bases between them. This CDR3 comprises 14 residues. Germline lookup yields CDR1 SGHRS and CDR2 YFSETQ. The CDR3 sequence is CASSLESGLRGYTF. In DNA, the CDR3 is TGCGCCAGCAGCTTGGAGTCGGGTCTACGAGGCTACACCTTC.

The J gene is TRBJ1-2, the V gene TRBV2; no clear D gene. Deletions cut 6 bases from V and 3 bases from J, with 8 bases between. CDR1 and CDR2 from the germline V gene are SNHLY and FYNNEI. The CDR3 runs to 12 residues. The DNA for the CDR3 is TGTGCCAGCAGCCAGGAAGACTATGGCTACACCTTC. Translated, it gives CASSQEDYGYTF.

The chain carries TRBV11-2 and TRBJ2-1, with 8 bases aligning to TRBD2. The CDR3 spans 16 residues. V dropped 5 bases and J dropped 2; count of bases not matched to a gene: 8. Looked up from germline, CDR1 is SGHAT and CDR2 is FQNNGV. The CDR3 nucleotides are TGTGCCAGCAGCCGAGCTAGCGGGTCTACCTACAATGAGCAGTTCTTC. Protein: CASSRASGSTYNEQFF. Complete variable domain (other parts from reference TRBV11-2 and TRBJ2-1): EAGVAQSPRYKIIEKRQSVAFWCNPISGHATLYWYQQILGQGPKLLIQFQNNGVVDDSQLPKDRFSAERLKGVDSTLKIQPAKLEDSAVYLCASSRASGSTYNEQFFGPGTRLTVL.

The gene calls are TRBV28 and TRBJ2-7; possible D gene TRBD1, 6 bases. The CDR3 spans 15 residues. V was shortened by 8 bases and J by 2 bases, with 19 bases between the two germline ends. The germline gives CDR1 MDHEN, CDR2 SYDVKM. The DNA for the CDR3 is TGTGCCAGCGGGGGCCCCGGGACCAAACCCTACGAGCAGTACTTC. Amino acid sequence: CASGGPGTKPYEQYF.

V usage is TRBV24-1 and J usage is TRBJ2-5; 8 nucleotides line up with TRBD2. The ends lost 7 bases at V and 5 bases at J; junction bases unmatched: 5. Germline V gene data show CDR1 as KGHDR and CDR2 as SFDVKD. The CDR3 is 13 amino acids. The CDR3 nucleotides are TGTGCCACCAGCGGCGGGGGGATGGAGACCCAGTACTTC. This translates into CATSGGGMETQYF.

The rearrangement uses TRBV2 and TRBJ1-4; D gene unclear. The CDR3 extends over 16 amino acids. Germline V gene lookup returns CDR1 SNHLY and CDR2 FYNNEI. Trimming cost V 10 bases and J 0 bases, with 18 bases left between them. The CDR3 spells CAISPLGSSTNEKLFF. The CDR3 DNA follows: TGTGCCATTAGTCCGTTGGGGAGTTCAACTAATGAAAAACTGTTTTTT.

The V call is TRBV30, the J call TRBJ1-4, with D hard to call. Trimming pared 7 bases from V and 5 bases from J, leaving 8 bases between. CDR1 and CDR2 (germline): GTSNPN, SVGIG (reference sequence). The CDR3 consists of 11 residues. The CDR3 nucleotides are TGTGCCTCAATCCAAAATGAAAAACTGTTTTTT. Protein: CASIQNEKLFF.

A few counts support this clone. The CDR3 protein is CASSFRTSGNNEQFF. The DNA for the CDR3 is TGTGCCAGCAGCTTTAGGACTAGCGGAAACAATGAGCAGTTCTTC. The V and J genes are TRBV7-9 and TRBJ2-1; TRBD2 matches at 10 bases. Germline V gene lookup returns CDR1 SEHNR and CDR2 FQNEAQ (reference sequence). The CDR3 has 15 amino acids. V shed 3 bases, J shed 5 bases, and the junction held 4 bases outside the gene matches.

J is TRBJ2-3 and V is TRBV5-1, with 10 bases matching TRBD2. There are 16 residues in the CDR3. The germline V gene has CDR1 SGHRS and CDR2 YFSETQ. J gave up 4 bases and V 3 bases, and 8 bases lay outside the gene matches. DNA of the CDR3: TGCGCCAGCAGCTCGGGGCTAGCGGGAGAGGCAGATACGCAGTATTTT. Protein product: CASSSGLAGEADTQYF.

The chain has TRBV5-1 and TRBJ2-3, with 8 bases that match TRBD1. This CDR3 comprises 14 residues. Germline lookup yields CDR1 SGHRS and CDR2 YFSETQ. V trimming: 4 bases; J trimming: 7 bases; junction bases outside the gene matches: 8. In DNA form, the CDR3 reads TGCGCCAGCAGCCCGGACAGGGTGGGGCATACGCAGTATTTT. It specifies CASSPDRVGHTQYF.

V is TRBV28 and J is TRBJ2-2, with 7 nucleotides matching TRBD1. V was pared by 5 bases and J by 5 bases, with 14 bases of the junction left unmatched. Germline CDR1 MDHEN, CDR2 SYDVKM. This CDR3 comprises 17 residues. In DNA form, the CDR3 reads TGTGCCAGCAGTCCCTCCCAAAGGACAGGATGGACCGGGGAGCTGTTTTTT. Translation: CASSPSQRTGWTGELFF. The full variable domain, with the rest looked up from reference TRBV28 and TRBJ2-2, is DVKVTQSSRYLVKRTGEKVFLECVQDMDHENMFWYRQDPGLGLRLIYFSYDVKMKEKGDIPEGYSVSREKKERFSLILESASTNQTSMYLCASSPSQRTGWTGELFFGEGSRLTVL.

The CDR3 reads CASSSGLGYEQYF. The CDR3 DNA reads as TGTGCCAGCAGCTCGGGACTAGGGTACGAGCAGTACTTC. The V and J genes are TRBV7-3 and TRBJ2-7; 8 positions match TRBD2. This CDR3 contains 13 residues. Germline lookup yields CDR1 SGHTA and CDR2 FQGTGA. J gave up 4 bases and V 4 bases, and 3 bases lay outside the gene matches.

Worth noting for this clone: Other DNA sequences in the sample encode the same CDR3. V is TRBV18 and J is TRBJ2-5; 12 bases are shared with TRBD2. The CDR3 loop spans 15 amino acids. V shed 3 bases, J shed 2 bases, and the junction held 1 base outside the gene matches. CDR1 KGHSH and CDR2 LQKENI come from the germline V gene. The CDR3 protein is CASSPGLAGQETQYF. DNA of the CDR3: TGTGCCAGCTCACCCGGACTAGCGGGACAAGAGACCCAGTACTTC. The complete variable domain, with remaining parts taken from reference TRBV18 and TRBJ2-5, reads NAGVMQNPRHLVRRRGQEARLRCSPMKGHSHVYWYRQLPEEGLKFMVYLQKENIIDESGMPKERFSAEFPKEGPSILRIQQVVRGDSAAYFCASSPGLAGQETQYFGPGTRLLVL.

V is TRBV2 and J is TRBJ1-1; D perhaps matches TRBD1 (5 bases). CDR1 is SNHLY, CDR2 FYNNEI, per germline. The CDR3 sequence is 10 residues long. The germline V and J ends were trimmed by 10 bases and 9 bases, with 12 bases remaining between them. The CDR3 loop is CATRRDQAFF. CDR3 sequence (DNA): TGTGCCACCCGGCGGGACCAAGCTTTCTTT.